What follows describes a single TCR beta chain. These data come from a study of blood T cell repertoires in COVID-19. Overall study context: Nucleic acid was either cDNA or gDNA, and it came from T cells, B-cell-depleted T cells, or PBMCs.

Sequencing was performed with immunoSEQ multiplex PCR; in TCRdb, only in-frame clones are kept and a portion is missing. The sample consists of about 88,000 clones, about 84% of them appearing once. The CDR3 covers 14 residues. CDR1 and CDR2 from the germline V gene are SGHTA and FQGTGA. J gave up 5 bases and V 5 bases, and 9 bases lay outside the gene matches. The chain couples TRBV7-3 to TRBJ2-7; 7 positions match TRBD1. The sequencing input was peripheral blood. The clonotype comes from a human donor in a cohort sampled during active COVID-19. CDR3 bases: TGTGCCAGCAGCCTCCTGACAGGGTCAAACGAGCAGTACTTC. Protein product: CASSLLTGSNEQYF.